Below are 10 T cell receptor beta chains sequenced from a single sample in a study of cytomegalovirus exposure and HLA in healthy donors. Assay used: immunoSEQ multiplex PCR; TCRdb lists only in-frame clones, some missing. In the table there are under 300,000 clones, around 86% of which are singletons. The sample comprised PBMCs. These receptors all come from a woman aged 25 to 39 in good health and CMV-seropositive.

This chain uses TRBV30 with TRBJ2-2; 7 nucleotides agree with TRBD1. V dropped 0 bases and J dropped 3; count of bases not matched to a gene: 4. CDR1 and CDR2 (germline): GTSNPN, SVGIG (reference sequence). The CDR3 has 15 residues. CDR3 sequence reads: CAWSVLTGYTGELFF. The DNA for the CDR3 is TGTGCCTGGAGTGTTCTGACAGGGTACACCGGGGAGCTGTTTTTT.

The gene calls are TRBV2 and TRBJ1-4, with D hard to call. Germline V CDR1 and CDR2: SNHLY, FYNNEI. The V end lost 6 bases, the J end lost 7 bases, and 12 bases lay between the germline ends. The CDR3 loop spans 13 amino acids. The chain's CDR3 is CASRRTGGEKLFF. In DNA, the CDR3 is TGTGCCAGCAGGAGGACGGGAGGTGAAAAACTGTTTTTT. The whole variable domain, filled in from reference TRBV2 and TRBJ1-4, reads EPEVTQTPSHQVTQMGQEVILRCVPISNHLYFYWYRQILGQKVEFLVSFYNNEISEKSEIFDDQFSVERPDGSNFTLKIRSTKLEDSAMYFCASRRTGGEKLFFGSGTQLSVL.

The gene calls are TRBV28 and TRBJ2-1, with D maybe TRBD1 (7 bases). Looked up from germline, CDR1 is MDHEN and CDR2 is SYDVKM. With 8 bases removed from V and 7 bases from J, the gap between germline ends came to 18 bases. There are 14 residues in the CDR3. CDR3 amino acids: CASAGKGAINEQFF. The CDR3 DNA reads TGTGCCAGCGCGGGGAAGGGGGCTATAAATGAGCAGTTCTTC.

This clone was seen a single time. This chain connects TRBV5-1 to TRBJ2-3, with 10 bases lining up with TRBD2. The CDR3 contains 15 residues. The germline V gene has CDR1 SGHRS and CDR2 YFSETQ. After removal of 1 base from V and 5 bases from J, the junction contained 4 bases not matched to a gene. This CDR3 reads CASSLSAGGQDTQYF. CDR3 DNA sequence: TGCGCCAGCAGCTTGTCAGCGGGAGGGCAAGATACGCAGTATTTT.

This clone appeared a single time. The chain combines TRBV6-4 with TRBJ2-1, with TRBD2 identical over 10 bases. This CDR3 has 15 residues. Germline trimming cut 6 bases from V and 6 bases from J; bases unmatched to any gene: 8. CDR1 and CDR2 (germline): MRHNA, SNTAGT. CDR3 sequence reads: CASSAGTSASNEQFF. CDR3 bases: TGTGCCAGCAGCGCGGGGACTAGCGCTAGCAATGAGCAGTTCTTC.

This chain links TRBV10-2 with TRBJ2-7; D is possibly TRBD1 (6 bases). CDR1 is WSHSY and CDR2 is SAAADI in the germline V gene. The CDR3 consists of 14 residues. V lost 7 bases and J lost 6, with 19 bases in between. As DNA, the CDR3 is TGCGCCAGCAAGTCTTTTCGGACAGCCGTCGAGCAGTACTTC. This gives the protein CASKSFRTAVEQYF.

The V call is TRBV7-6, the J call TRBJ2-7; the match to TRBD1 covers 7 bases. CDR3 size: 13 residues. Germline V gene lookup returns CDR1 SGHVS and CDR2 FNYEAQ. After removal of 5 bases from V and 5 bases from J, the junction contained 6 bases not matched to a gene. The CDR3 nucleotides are TGTGCCAGCAGCCCGACCGGACAGGACGAGCAGTACTTC. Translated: CASSPTGQDEQYF.

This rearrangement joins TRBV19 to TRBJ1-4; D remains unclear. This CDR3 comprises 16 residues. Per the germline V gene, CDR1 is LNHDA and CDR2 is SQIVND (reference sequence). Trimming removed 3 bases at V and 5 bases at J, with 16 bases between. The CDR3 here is CASSILSGRENEKLFF. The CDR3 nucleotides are TGTGCCAGTAGTATCCTCTCCGGGAGGGAAAATGAAAAACTGTTTTTT.

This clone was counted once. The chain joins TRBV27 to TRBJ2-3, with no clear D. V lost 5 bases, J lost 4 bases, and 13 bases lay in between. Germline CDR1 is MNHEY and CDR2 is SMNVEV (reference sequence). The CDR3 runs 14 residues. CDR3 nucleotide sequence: TGTGCCAGCAGTCTCCTAGGATTAGCAGATACGCAGTATTTT. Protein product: CASSLLGLADTQYF.

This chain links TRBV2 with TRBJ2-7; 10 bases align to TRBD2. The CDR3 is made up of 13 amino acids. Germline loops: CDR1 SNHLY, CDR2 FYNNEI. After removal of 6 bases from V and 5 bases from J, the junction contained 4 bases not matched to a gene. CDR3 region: CASRTGLADEQYF. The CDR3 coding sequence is TGTGCCAGCAGGACAGGACTAGCGGACGAGCAGTACTTC.